One and the same sample provided the 20 T cell receptor beta chains below, sequenced in a study of spatial heterogeneity in lung cancer. Documented time point: sample taken at primary tumor resection. TCRdb reprocessed the 5' RACE reads with MiXCR, giving one entry per CDR3 protein. The data show fewer than 11,000 distinct CDR3 sequences, about 8.5% seen once. General study findings and limits: Expanded alpha and beta TCR counts within tumors tracked tumor mutation counts.

Antigens for these TCRs are unknown. The sequenced sample was lung tumor tissue, obtained at surgery. Receptor source: a male donor with early-stage non-small cell lung cancer.

This clonotype was detected many times. This rearrangement joins TRBV2 to TRBJ2-1; D uncertain. Per germline, CDR1 SNHLY and CDR2 FYNNEI. The CDR3 is 15 amino acids. V shed 2 bases and J shed 1 base, with 9 bases lying between them. The CDR3 spells CASSELVGSYNEQFF. CDR3 nucleotide sequence: TGTGCCAGCAGTGAACTGGTAGGATCCTACAATGAGCAGTTCTTC.

This clonotype was seen at least ten times. The rearrangement joins TRBV6-5 to TRBJ1-1; a possible D gene is TRBD1 (5 bases). CDR1 MNHEY and CDR2 SVGAGI come from the germline V gene. The CDR3 consists of 14 residues. The V and J ends lost 6 bases and 0 bases respectively, with 11 bases between them. CDR3 sequence reads: CASRTANLNTEAFF. CDR3 nucleotides: TGTGCCAGCAGGACAGCTAACTTGAACACTGAAGCTTTCTTT.

This clonotype was counted at least ten times. The V call is TRBV5-1, the J call TRBJ2-7; D gene unclear. The CDR3 has 14 amino acids. Per the germline V gene, CDR1 is SGHRS and CDR2 is YFSETQ. V shed 0 bases and J shed 2 bases, with 9 bases lying between them. The CDR3 nucleotides are TGCGCCAGCAGCTTGGCGCCAATTGCCTACGAGCAGTACTTC. It specifies CASSLAPIAYEQYF.

This clonotype has at least ten counts. J is TRBJ2-3 and V is TRBV5-1, with 12 nucleotides matching TRBD2. V dropped 4 bases and J dropped 2; count of bases not matched to a gene: 5. Germline CDR1 is SGHRS and CDR2 is YFSETQ. This CDR3 is built from 16 residues. The CDR3 loop is CASSPRLAGDTDTQYF. The CDR3 nucleotides read TGCGCCAGCAGCCCTCGACTAGCGGGGGACACAGATACGCAGTATTTT. The full variable domain, in which reference TRBV5-1 and TRBJ2-3 provide the parts outside the CDR3, is KAGVTQTPRYLIKTRGQQVTLSCSPISGHRSVSWYQQTPGQGLQFLFEYFSETQRNKGNFPGRFSGRQFSNSRSEMNVSTLELGDSALYLCASSPRLAGDTDTQYFGPGTRLTVL.

CDR3 nucleotide sequence: TGCAGTGCCTCTGGAAACACCATATATTTT. This sequence encodes CSASGNTIYF. V and J are TRBV20-1 and TRBJ1-3; D gene ambiguous. This CDR3 region has 10 residues. Germline CDR1 DFQATT, CDR2 SNEGSKA (reference sequence). Trimming shortened V by 6 bases and J by 0 bases, and 0 bases separated the two germline ends.

The chain links TRBV9 to TRBJ2-5; 12 positions agree with TRBD2. Per the germline V gene, CDR1 is SGDLS and CDR2 is YYNGEE. This CDR3 is built from 16 residues. Trimming took 8 bases from V and 3 from J; bases not matched to a gene: 11. CDR3 protein: CASSRLAGVGEETQYF. CDR3 bases: TGTGCCAGTTCTAGACTAGCGGGAGTCGGCGAAGAGACCCAGTACTTC.

The V gene is TRBV20-1, the J gene TRBJ2-3; no definite D call. This CDR3 contains 15 residues. CDR1 is DFQATT, CDR2 SNEGSKA, per germline (reference sequence). V lost 6 bases and J 2 bases, leaving 18 bases between the germline ends. The DNA of the CDR3 is TGCAGTGCCTTCAACCCAGGTTCTAACACAGATACGCAGTATTTT. Translating it yields CSAFNPGSNTDTQYF.

The chain links TRBV27 to TRBJ2-1; D is unclear. Germline assignment: CDR1 MNHEY and CDR2 SMNVEV (reference sequence). The CDR3 spans 11 residues. Trimming removed 3 bases at V and 7 bases at J, with 4 bases between. The CDR3 here is CASSLRNEQFF. CDR3 DNA sequence: TGTGCCAGCAGTTTGAGGAATGAGCAGTTCTTC.

This clonotype came up many times. The chain has TRBV29-1 and TRBJ2-1; D is ambiguous. Germline V CDR1 and CDR2: SQVTM, ANQGSEA. The length of the CDR3 is 13 residues. Trimming cost V 4 bases and J 4 bases, with 11 bases left between them. CDR3 sequence reads: CSVAANAYNEQFF. CDR3 coding DNA: TGCAGCGTTGCAGCTAACGCTTACAATGAGCAGTTCTTC.

There are many counts of this clonotype. V usage is TRBV19 and J usage is TRBJ2-5; D not resolved. V was cut by 4 bases and J by 1 base, with 7 bases left in between. Germline V CDR1 and CDR2: LNHDA, SQIVND (reference sequence). CDR3 length: 13 residues. The CDR3: CASSRGSQETQYF. For the CDR3, the DNA is TGTGCCAGTAGTAGGGGAAGCCAAGAGACCCAGTACTTC.

By its share, this clonotype is medium-sized. This chain joins TRBV5-4 and TRBJ2-5; 10 nucleotides align to TRBD1. V was clipped by 0 bases and J by 7 bases; unmatched bases: 9. There are 16 residues in the CDR3. CDR1 is SGHNT, CDR2 YYREEE, per germline (reference sequence). The CDR3 region is CASSLGGQGGAWTQYF. The CDR3 DNA is TGTGCCAGCAGCTTGGGAGGACAGGGGGGGGCATGGACCCAGTACTTC.

This clonotype was observed many times. This chain joins TRBV7-6 and TRBJ2-3, with D uncertain. The V end lost 1 base, the J end lost 1 base, and 6 bases lay between the germline ends. Germline CDR1 SGHVS, CDR2 FNYEAQ. The CDR3 loop spans 14 amino acids. The CDR3 loop is CASSLVAGTDTQYF. The CDR3, as DNA: TGTGCCAGCAGCTTAGTGGCCGGCACAGATACGCAGTATTTT.

By sample fraction, this clonotype is medium-sized. The genes are TRBV18 and TRBJ2-4; 9 positions agree with TRBD1. Germline lookup yields CDR1 KGHSH and CDR2 LQKENI. CDR3 size: 16 residues. With 5 bases clipped from V and 0 bases from J, the junction kept 5 bases outside the gene matches. This CDR3 is CASSSGTGLAKNIQYF. In DNA form, the CDR3 reads TGTGCCAGCTCATCAGGGACAGGGCTAGCCAAAAACATTCAGTACTTC.

This clonotype was counted at least ten times. The V and J genes are TRBV7-2 and TRBJ2-5; D is possibly TRBD1 or TRBD2 (5 bases each). The germline V and J ends were trimmed by 5 bases and 3 bases, with 13 bases remaining between them. Germline V gene sequence: CDR1 SGHTA, CDR2 FQGNSA. The CDR3 consists of 14 residues. The CDR3 DNA is TGTGCCAGCAGCCCCCGGGGCGGCAAAGAGACCCAGTACTTC. The encoded protein is CASSPRGGKETQYF.

This clonotype was detected only a few times. J is TRBJ2-5 and V is TRBV5-1; weak D call: TRBD1 (5 bases). Germline-derived CDR1 and CDR2 are SGHRS and YFSETQ. Trimming took off 4 bases at V and 5 bases at J, with 12 bases between the two ends. This CDR3 has 13 amino acids. CDR3 DNA sequence: TGCGCCAGCAGCGGTCAGGGTCCGGAGACCCAGTACTTC. Its protein is CASSGQGPETQYF.

This clonotype was seen repeatedly, ten times or more. The chain carries TRBV20-1 and TRBJ1-6; D is possibly TRBD1 (5 bases). CDR1 is DFQATT and CDR2 is SNEGSKA in the germline V gene (reference sequence). V gave up 0 bases and J gave up 6 bases, with 12 bases separating them. This CDR3 contains 15 residues. CDR3 sequence: CSARDPGTGNSPLHF. In nucleotides, the CDR3 is TGCAGTGCTAGAGATCCCGGGACCGGTAATTCACCCCTCCACTTT.

Many counts were recorded for this clonotype. This chain connects TRBV6-2 or TRBV6-3 to TRBJ2-2; D is uncertain. CDR1 MNHEY and CDR2 SVGEGT come from the germline V gene. V lost 5 bases and J lost 3, with 13 bases in between. The CDR3 has 15 residues. CDR3 protein: CASSDGAPDTGELFF. The CDR3 nucleotides are TGTGCCAGCAGTGACGGAGCCCCGGACACCGGGGAGCTGTTTTTT.

This clonotype came up a few times. This rearrangement joins TRBV29-1 to TRBJ1-1; D possibly corresponds to TRBD1 (6 bases). Trimming pared 6 bases from V and 3 bases from J, leaving 17 bases between. Germline V gene lookup returns CDR1 SQVTM and CDR2 ANQGSEA. The CDR3 runs 14 residues. In DNA form, the CDR3 reads TGCAGCGTCCAAGGGGGTTATGTAGACACTGAAGCTTTCTTT. This gives the protein CSVQGGYVDTEAFF.

The table lists this clonotype with many counts. The V and J genes are TRBV20-1 and TRBJ1-5; no definite D call. Germline V CDR1 and CDR2: DFQATT, SNEGSKA (reference sequence). The CDR3 consists of 13 residues. Trimming took 1 base from V and 0 from J, leaving 4 bases between them. The CDR3 bases are TGCAGTGCTAGAGGGGATAGCAATCAGCCCCAGCATTTT. Translated, it gives CSARGDSNQPQHF.

By share of the sample, this clonotype is medium-sized. The chain couples TRBV9 to TRBJ2-7, with D possibly matching TRBD1 (7 bases). The germline V gene encodes CDR1 SGDLS and CDR2 YYNGEE. The V and J ends lost 0 bases and 7 bases respectively, with 14 bases between them. This CDR3 comprises 14 residues. CDR3 coding DNA: TGTGCCAGCAGCGTAGACCCCCAGGGGGGAGAGCAGTACTTC. Residues: CASSVDPQGGEQYF.